Shown below are 21 T cell receptor beta chains from a single sample sequenced in a study of T cell repertoires in cytomegalovirus infection. Their antigen targets remain unknown. In TCRdb, the reads were re-called with MiXCR into one record per CDR3 protein. Among tens of thousands of distinct CDR3 sequences, around 18% were seen once, and the ten largest hold 64%. Source: CD8+ T cells from cultured PBMCs, taken from culture after CMV antigen stimulation. The origin of the receptors is a human donor in good health (CMV status not recorded). Some clones in this sample may be carry-over from other donors' samples.

V is TRBV12-3 or TRBV12-4 and J is TRBJ2-1; tentative D call: TRBD1 (7 bases). CDR3 length equals 16 residues. V was cut by 6 bases and J by 11 bases, with 26 bases left in between. CDR3 in amino acids: CASSPARDSLGRKQFF. The CDR3, as DNA: TGTGCCAGCAGCCCCGCGAGGGACAGCCTTGGGAGGAAGCAGTTCTTC.

The chain combines TRBV10-2 with TRBJ1-1; D not resolved. The CDR3 is 13 amino acids. The germline gives CDR1 WSHSY, CDR2 SAAADI. Trimming cost V 0 bases and J 8 bases, with 10 bases left between them. Written as DNA, the CDR3 is TGCGCCAGCAGTGAGTCGAGAAGGGAAGAAGCTTTCTTT. Residues: CASSESRREEAFF.

This clonotype was observed a handful of times. V gene TRBV19 combines with J gene TRBJ2-7; 7 bases align to TRBD1. The V gene end was trimmed by 5 bases and the J gene end by 5 bases; junction bases not matched to a gene: 6. This CDR3 comprises 13 residues. Germline V gene lookup returns CDR1 LNHDA and CDR2 SQIVND (reference sequence). Here the CDR3 DNA reads TGTGCCAGTAGTGTGACAGGGCCTCACGAGCAGTACTTC. It translates to CASSVTGPHEQYF.

The J gene is TRBJ2-1, the V gene TRBV7-9, with a weak D call TRBD1 (5 bases). Trimming removed 2 bases at V and 5 bases at J, with 10 bases between. CDR1 is SEHNR, CDR2 FQNEAQ, per germline (reference sequence). The CDR3 is made up of 14 amino acids. The CDR3 DNA reads TGTGCCAGCAGCTTACAGGGCCTAAACAATGAGCAGTTCTTC. Amino acid sequence: CASSLQGLNNEQFF.

The sample holds a few counts of this clonotype. The rearrangement joins TRBV27 to TRBJ2-7, with D perhaps assigned TRBD1 or TRBD2 (6 bases each). The CDR3 is 13 amino acids. Trimming stripped 10 bases from V and 3 bases from J, with 16 bases between. Germline V gene data show CDR1 as MNHEY and CDR2 as SMNVEV (reference sequence). In DNA, the CDR3 is TGTGCCACCGGGCCGGGGGCGATCTACGAGCAGTACTTC. Translation: CATGPGAIYEQYF.

The chain links TRBV2 to TRBJ2-4; 10 nucleotides align to TRBD2. CDR3 length: 14 amino acids. Germline CDR1 and CDR2: SNHLY and FYNNEI. With 7 bases clipped from V and 1 base from J, the junction kept 1 base outside the gene matches. The CDR3 region has the DNA TGTGCCAGCAATAGCGGGGGGGCCAAAAACATTCAGTACTTC. It translates to CASNSGGAKNIQYF.

With regard to this clonotype: A much larger clone differs from this one at a single base, so this may be a read error. The J gene is TRBJ2-5, the V gene TRBV28, with TRBD1 identical over 7 bases. CDR1 is MDHEN and CDR2 is SYDVKM in the germline V gene. The CDR3 sequence is 14 residues long. This CDR3 reads CDSSLGTVKETQYF. For the CDR3, the DNA is TGTGACAGCAGTCTGGGGACAGTGAAAGAGACCCAGTACTTC.

The genes are TRBV5-1 and TRBJ2-1, with D unresolved. The CDR3 has 12 residues. V lost 1 base and J 5 bases, leaving 4 bases between the germline ends. Germline V gene sequence: CDR1 SGHRS, CDR2 YFSETQ. The CDR3 DNA reads TGCGCCAGCAGCTTGAACAACAATGAGCAGTTCTTC. Translating it yields CASSLNNNEQFF.

The rearrangement joins TRBV6-5 to TRBJ2-7; tentatively, D is TRBD1 (6 bases). Germline CDR1 is MNHEY and CDR2 is SVGAGI. The ends were cut back, 2 bases at V and 5 bases at J, with 16 bases in the middle. CDR3 size: 15 residues. The CDR3 here is CASSYGPGGGNEQYF. CDR3 nucleotide sequence: TGTGCCAGCAGTTACGGTCCTGGGGGCGGTAACGAGCAGTACTTC.

Only a few counts were recorded for this clonotype. The CDR3 spells CASSSRTSGDTDTQYF. As DNA, the CDR3 is TGTGCCAGCAGCTCCCGGACTAGCGGGGACACAGATACGCAGTATTTT. V and J are TRBV7-8 and TRBJ2-3, with 12 bases lining up with TRBD2. With 4 bases clipped from V and 2 bases from J, the junction kept 4 bases outside the gene matches. The CDR3 has 16 residues. Germline-derived CDR1 and CDR2 are SGHVS and FQNEAQ. The whole variable domain, filled in from reference TRBV7-8 and TRBJ2-3, reads GAGVSQSPRYKVAKRGQDVALRCDPISGHVSLFWYQQALGQGPEFLTYFQNEAQLDKSGLPSDRFFAERPEGSVSTLKIQRTQQEDSAVYLCASSSRTSGDTDTQYFGPGTRLTVL.

The CDR3 spells CASCPDRDNEQFF. The CDR3, as DNA: TGTGCCAGCTGTCCCGACAGGGACAATGAGCAGTTCTTC. The chain employs TRBV7-1 and TRBJ2-1, with 7 bases identical to TRBD1. TRBV7-1 is an ORF, with its function uncertain. J lost 5 bases, V lost 8 bases, and 6 bases had no gene match. The CDR3 runs to 13 residues.

The genes are TRBV7-3 and TRBJ2-5; no clear D gene. V was pared by 3 bases and J by 5 bases, with 10 bases between. The germline V gene has CDR1 SGHTA and CDR2 FQGTGA. CDR3 length: 13 residues. The DNA for the CDR3 is TGTGCCAGCAGCTTGACGGAAGCGGAGACCCAGTACTTC. It specifies CASSLTEAETQYF. The whole variable domain, remainder taken from reference TRBV7-3 and TRBJ2-5, is GAGVSQTPSNKVTEKGKYVELRCDPISGHTALYWYRQSLGQGPEFLIYFQGTGAADDSGLPNDRFFAVRPEGSVSTLKIQRTERGDSAVYLCASSLTEAETQYFGPGTRLLVL.

This sequence joins TRBV6-6 and TRBJ1-6; no clear D. Germline V gene sequence: CDR1 MNHNY, CDR2 SVGAGI (reference sequence). V was trimmed by 0 bases and J by 11 bases, leaving 14 bases between them. The CDR3 is 15 amino acids. CDR3 in amino acids: CASSYSNGDGAPLHF. CDR3 DNA sequence: TGTGCCAGCAGTTACTCGAACGGAGATGGGGCACCCCTCCACTTT.

In this sample, this clonotype turned up many times. This chain connects TRBV6-1 to TRBJ1-5; a weak D match, TRBD1 (5 bases). CDR1 is MNHNS and CDR2 is SASEGT in the germline V gene. CDR3 length: 14 residues. Trimming took 5 bases from V and 1 from J, leaving 9 bases between them. CDR3 DNA: TGTGCCAGCAGTTCTTGGGGGAGCAATCAGCCCCAGCATTTT. Its protein product is CASSSWGSNQPQHF.

In its sample, this clonotype was seen many times. V usage is TRBV7-9 and J usage is TRBJ1-5; D possibly corresponds to TRBD1 (6 bases). The CDR3 covers 12 residues. CDR1 and CDR2 (germline): SEHNR, FQNEAQ (reference sequence). The V and J ends lost 8 bases and 14 bases respectively, with 19 bases between them. The CDR3: CASGGRRGAEHF. The CDR3 DNA is TGTGCCAGCGGGGGGAGGCGGGGGGCTGAGCATTTT.

The DNA for the CDR3 is TGTGCCAGCGGACCCGGGACAGACCCCCAAGAGACCCAGTACTTC. Translating it yields CASGPGTDPQETQYF. This chain connects TRBV11-2 to TRBJ2-5; 7 nucleotides align to TRBD1. The J segment lost 1 base and the V segment lost 8 bases, leaving 10 bases of the junction unmatched. Germline V lookup: CDR1 SGHAT, CDR2 FQNNGV. The CDR3 extends over 15 amino acids. The full variable domain, completed using reference TRBV11-2 and TRBJ2-5, is EAGVAQSPRYKIIEKRQSVAFWCNPISGHATLYWYQQILGQGPKLLIQFQNNGVVDDSQLPKDRFSAERLKGVDSTLKIQPAKLEDSAVYLCASGPGTDPQETQYFGPGTRLLVL.

V is TRBV19 and J is TRBJ2-5; the match to TRBD2 covers 11 bases. The CDR3 extends over 15 amino acids. V trimming: 4 bases; J trimming: 2 bases; junction bases outside the gene matches: 3. Germline assignment: CDR1 LNHDA and CDR2 SQIVND (reference sequence). The CDR3 DNA is TGTGCCAGTAGTACCCGGACTAGCGGGCAAGAGACCCAGTACTTC. Encoded protein: CASSTRTSGQETQYF.

V is TRBV6-2 or TRBV6-3 and J is TRBJ2-7, with D unclear. The germline CDR1 and CDR2 sequences are MNHEY and SVGEGT. With 9 bases removed from V and 4 bases from J, the gap between germline ends came to 19 bases. The CDR3 runs to 14 residues. CDR3 sequence: CASSPQRASYEQYF. The DNA for the CDR3 is TGTGCCAGTTCCCCACAGAGAGCGTCATACGAGCAGTACTTC.

The chain links TRBV7-9 to TRBJ2-7, with 8 bases aligning to TRBD1. The CDR3 is 13 amino acids. Germline assignment: CDR1 SEHNR and CDR2 FQNEAQ (reference sequence). V was clipped by 4 bases and J by 6 bases; unmatched bases: 5. CDR3 loop: CASSSDRDPEQYF. DNA for the CDR3: TGTGCCAGCAGCTCGGACAGGGACCCCGAGCAGTACTTC.

At least ten counts were recorded for this clonotype. This chain connects TRBV4-1 to TRBJ2-7, with TRBD2 matching over 11 bases. Germline V gives CDR1 MGHRA, CDR2 YSYEKL. CDR3 size: 17 residues. Trimming removed 1 base from V and 3 bases from J; junction bases left unmatched: 8. The CDR3 nucleotides read TGCGCCAGCAGCCAAGTGGGGGGACTAGCGGAAAACTACGAGCAGTACTTC. This sequence encodes CASSQVGGLAENYEQYF.

This clonotype was seen more than once but under ten times. This sequence joins TRBV7-2 and TRBJ2-7, with D uncertain. This CDR3 is 12 amino acids long. Trimming took 6 bases from V and 4 from J, leaving 10 bases between them. Germline V gene data show CDR1 as SGHTA and CDR2 as FQGNSA. The DNA of the CDR3 is TGTGCCAGCAGTGTGGCAGTTTACGAGCAGTACTTC. Its translation: CASSVAVYEQYF.